A single sample is the source of the 15 T cell receptor beta chains below, sequenced in a study of neurological immune-mediated disorders. TCRdb reprocessed the 5' RACE reads via MiXCR and lists one record per CDR3 protein. The sample holds around 47,000 distinct CDR3 sequences, 12% seen once. The sample comprised PBMCs. The origin of the receptors is a female donor in good health.

This clonotype was found many times. The chain employs TRBV9 and TRBJ2-5, with TRBD2 matching 7 bases. Losses at the gene ends were 4 bases for V and 5 bases for J; bases not matched to a gene: 17. The CDR3 sequence is 17 residues long. Germline V CDR1 and CDR2: SGDLS, YYNGEE. CDR3 coding DNA: TGTGCCAGCAGCCAAGGAGGAGCGGGAACTGGGTATGAGACCCAGTACTTC. It yields the protein CASSQGGAGTGYETQYF.

This clonotype appeared many times. The gene calls are TRBV5-1 and TRBJ2-3; D unresolved. The CDR3 consists of 14 residues. Trimming took 0 bases from V and 4 from J, leaving 9 bases between them. In germline, CDR1 is SGHRS, CDR2 YFSETQ. In nucleotides, the CDR3 is TGCGCCAGCAGCTTGGACAGAAATTCAGATACGCAGTATTTT. Translated, it gives CASSLDRNSDTQYF.

This clonotype was found many times. The V gene is TRBV29-1, the J gene TRBJ2-3; D may be TRBD1 or TRBD2 (6 bases each). With 6 bases removed from V and 6 bases from J, the gap between germline ends came to 16 bases. Germline CDR1 reads SQVTM; CDR2 reads ANQGSEA. The CDR3 spans 13 residues. CDR3 loop: CSVHGQGRDTQYF. The DNA for the CDR3 is TGCAGCGTCCACGGGCAGGGGAGGGATACGCAGTATTTT.

This clonotype was observed many times. The chain recombines TRBV5-1 with TRBJ2-3; D is ambiguous. Per germline, CDR1 SGHRS and CDR2 YFSETQ. This CDR3 has 11 residues. Trimming took 0 bases from V and 5 from J, leaving 1 base between them. The CDR3 loop is CASSLVDTQYF. The CDR3 DNA follows: TGCGCCAGCAGCTTGGTAGATACGCAGTATTTT.

The sample holds many counts of this clonotype. The V call is TRBV5-1, the J call TRBJ2-1; no clear D gene. The CDR3 spans 15 residues. Germline-derived CDR1 and CDR2 are SGHRS and YFSETQ. The V gene lost 1 base and the J gene lost 3 bases, with 11 bases spanning the gap. The CDR3 reads CASSLSTESYNEQFF. In DNA form, the CDR3 reads TGCGCCAGCAGCTTGAGTACGGAGAGCTACAATGAGCAGTTCTTC.

The chain has TRBV20-1 and TRBJ1-5; a weak D match, TRBD1 (6 bases). The V end was cut by 0 bases, the J end by 7 bases, with 10 bases between. The CDR3 spans 13 residues. The germline V gene encodes CDR1 DFQATT and CDR2 SNEGSKA (reference sequence). The CDR3 DNA sequence: TGCAGTGCTAGAGAAACAGGGAGCCAGCCCCAGCATTTT. This translates into CSARETGSQPQHF.

This clonotype was picked up a small number of times. A much larger clone sits a single nucleotide away, making a read error possible. The chain recombines TRBV12-3 or TRBV12-4 with TRBJ1-1, with a weak D call TRBD1 (5 bases). The CDR3 is made up of 13 amino acids. CDR3 nucleotide sequence: TGTGTCAGCAGTTTCGGGACTAACACTGAAGCTTTCTTT. Protein: CVSSFGTNTEAFF.

This clonotype appeared many times. The chain uses TRBV20-1 and TRBJ2-1; the D gene could be TRBD1 or TRBD2 (6 bases each). This CDR3 contains 15 residues. V was pared by 3 bases and J by 9 bases, with 21 bases between. The germline V gene has CDR1 DFQATT and CDR2 SNEGSKA (reference sequence). The CDR3 DNA is TGCAGTGCTAGGCCGGGGGCAGGGCCAAGGGGTGAGCAGTTCTTC. Translation: CSARPGAGPRGEQFF.

This clonotype has more than one count but fewer than ten. The rearrangement uses TRBV19 and TRBJ2-7; 11 bases map to TRBD2. This CDR3 has 17 residues. The junction had 8 bases not matched to a gene; V was cut back by 3 bases and J by 1 base. CDR1 and CDR2 (germline): LNHDA, SQIVND (reference sequence). CDR3: CASSMVTSGSRSYEQYF. Written as DNA, the CDR3 is TGTGCCAGTAGTATGGTAACTAGCGGGAGTCGGTCCTACGAGCAGTACTTC.

In its sample, this clonotype was seen many times. This chain uses TRBV20-1 with TRBJ2-3; the D is unclear. V was pared by 6 bases and J by 2 bases, with 9 bases between. CDR1 and CDR2 (germline): DFQATT, SNEGSKA (reference sequence). The CDR3 consists of 12 residues. CDR3 sequence (DNA): TGCAGTGCGGGCCGCTCCACAGATACGCAGTATTTT. Its protein is CSAGRSTDTQYF.

In this sample, this clonotype turned up many times. The V gene is TRBV7-9, the J gene TRBJ2-1, with 8 bases fitting TRBD2. J lost 8 bases, V lost 0 bases, and 9 bases had no gene match. CDR1 and CDR2 from the germline V gene are SEHNR and FQNEAQ (reference sequence). This CDR3 has 16 amino acids. This CDR3 is CASSLAPSGFYDEQFF. In DNA form, the CDR3 reads TGTGCCAGCAGCTTAGCGCCTAGCGGGTTTTACGATGAGCAGTTCTTC.

There are a few counts of this clonotype. The chain has TRBV7-9 and TRBJ1-5; D perhaps matches TRBD1 (6 bases). CDR1 is SEHNR and CDR2 is FQNEAQ in the germline V gene (reference sequence). V was cut by 1 base and J by 7 bases, with 11 bases left in between. This CDR3 spans 14 amino acids. CDR3: CASSLDGGRQPQHF. The DNA for the CDR3 is TGTGCCAGCAGCTTAGATGGGGGCCGGCAGCCCCAGCATTTT.

This clonotype came up many times. The V and J genes are TRBV12-3 or TRBV12-4 and TRBJ1-1; D uncertain. The CDR3 is 12 amino acids. V lost 4 bases to trimming and J lost 5 bases, with 8 bases between them. The CDR3 sequence: CASSSGRTEAFF. CDR3 bases: TGTGCCAGCAGTTCGGGGAGAACTGAAGCTTTCTTT.

This clonotype appeared many times. The chain couples TRBV6-5 to TRBJ1-6, with D uncertain. The CDR3 consists of 17 residues. The germline CDR1 and CDR2 sequences are MNHEY and SVGAGI. V dropped 2 bases and J dropped 0 bases, with 11 bases sitting between them. CDR3: CASSYLDLSSYNSPLHF. The CDR3 nucleotides read TGTGCCAGCAGTTACCTGGATTTAAGCTCCTATAATTCACCCCTCCACTTT.

The J gene is TRBJ1-1, the V gene TRBV16, with a tentative D call TRBD1 (5 bases). The CDR3 contains 15 residues. Deletions cut 0 bases from V and 0 bases from J, with 8 bases between. The germline V gene encodes CDR1 KGHSY and CDR2 FQNENV. The CDR3 loop reads CASSQSTVVNTEAFF. The CDR3 coding sequence is TGTGCCAGCAGCCAATCGACAGTGGTGAACACTGAAGCTTTCTTT.